These T cell receptor beta chains were read from a single sample in a study of blood T cell repertoires in COVID-19. The assay was immunoSEQ multiplex PCR, and TCRdb's table has in-frame clones only and misses some. The sample lists about 260,000 clones, roughly 85% occurring once. Sequenced sample: peripheral blood. The origin of the receptors is a woman aged 45-60 years who had recovered from COVID-19. The CDR3 runs from the conserved cysteine through the conserved F or W. Fields, in order: CDR3 DNA, CDR3 protein, clone size, V gene, D gene, J gene. D genes are given only for firm matches. Size is omitted from some rows. Given values are once, few, many or a class for expanded clones.

CDR3 DNA: TGCAGCACTTCCATCGCAGATACGCAGTATTTT; CDR3 protein: CSTSIADTQYF; clone size: .; V gene: TRBV29-1; D gene: .; J gene: TRBJ2-3
CDR3 DNA: TGTGCCAGCAGCCCCCCCGCAGGGACTAGCGGGAGGGCCGCAGAAGAGCAGTACTTC; CDR3 protein: CASSPPAGTSGRAAEEQYF; clone size: .; V gene: TRBV3-1/TRBV3-2; D gene: TRBD2; J gene: TRBJ2-7
CDR3 DNA: TGTGCCTGGGGGGACAGGGGCTCCTACAATGAGCAGTTCTTC; CDR3 protein: CAWGDRGSYNEQFF; clone size: .; V gene: TRBV30; D gene: TRBD1; J gene: TRBJ2-1
CDR3 DNA: TGTGCCAGCAGCAGACAGTTCCCGGGCGCCGGGGAGCTGTTTTTT; CDR3 protein: CASSRQFPGAGELFF; clone size: .; V gene: TRBV6-4; D gene: .; J gene: TRBJ2-2
CDR3 DNA: TGTGCCATCAGTATAACCCAGGGGGCGGCCACTGAAGCTTTCTTT; CDR3 protein: CAISITQGAATEAFF; clone size: .; V gene: TRBV10-3; D gene: TRBD1; J gene: TRBJ1-1
CDR3 DNA: TGTGCCAGCAGCTTGGGTGGCAGCGGGCACTACAATGAGCAGTTCTTC; CDR3 protein: CASSLGGSGHYNEQFF; clone size: .; V gene: TRBV5-4; D gene: .; J gene: TRBJ2-1
CDR3 DNA: TGTGCCAGCAGTGAATGGGGGCAAGGAAATCAGCCCCAGCATTTT; CDR3 protein: CASSEWGQGNQPQHF; clone size: .; V gene: TRBV6-1; D gene: .; J gene: TRBJ1-5
CDR3 DNA: TGTGCCAGCAGCCCAGGGGCAGGGGGCACTGAAGCTTTCTTT; CDR3 protein: CASSPGAGGTEAFF; clone size: once; V gene: TRBV7-2; D gene: TRBD1; J gene: TRBJ1-1
CDR3 DNA: TGCGCCAGCAGCCAAGCCCTGAGCGGAGATACGCAGTATTTT; CDR3 protein: CASSQALSGDTQYF; clone size: few; V gene: TRBV4-3; D gene: .; J gene: TRBJ2-3
CDR3 DNA: TGTGCCAGCAGGCTAGATAATAATTCACCCCTCCACTTT; CDR3 protein: CASRLDNNSPLHF; clone size: .; V gene: TRBV6-6; D gene: .; J gene: TRBJ1-6
CDR3 DNA: TGTGCCAGCAGCTTAGCCACAGGGAACGGTCAGCCCCAGCATTTT; CDR3 protein: CASSLATGNGQPQHF; clone size: .; V gene: TRBV7-8; D gene: .; J gene: TRBJ1-5
CDR3 DNA: TGTGCCAGCAGTCCGACAGTTAACTATGGCTACACCTTC; CDR3 protein: CASSPTVNYGYTF; clone size: .; V gene: TRBV12-3/TRBV12-4; D gene: .; J gene: TRBJ1-2
CDR3 DNA: TGTGCCAGCAGTTCCAAATTAGGGGTGAACACTGAAGCTTTCTTT; CDR3 protein: CASSSKLGVNTEAFF; clone size: .; V gene: TRBV27; D gene: .; J gene: TRBJ1-1
CDR3 DNA: TGTGCCAGCAGCTTACGATGGGCAGGGGGTGGCTACACCTTC; CDR3 protein: CASSLRWAGGGYTF; clone size: .; V gene: TRBV7-2; D gene: TRBD1; J gene: TRBJ1-2
CDR3 DNA: TGTGCCAGCAGCTTAGCCTCCCGCGGTTTCCACGAGCAGTACTTC; CDR3 protein: CASSLASRGFHEQYF; clone size: .; V gene: TRBV7-9; D gene: .; J gene: TRBJ2-7
CDR3 DNA: TGCGCCAGCAGCCGGACAGGGGGCGACGGCTACACCTTC; CDR3 protein: CASSRTGGDGYTF; clone size: once; V gene: TRBV4-1; D gene: TRBD1; J gene: TRBJ1-2
CDR3 DNA: TGTGCCAGCAGCGCGTTGACAGGGACTCCAGATACGCAGTATTTT; CDR3 protein: CASSALTGTPDTQYF; clone size: .; V gene: TRBV9; D gene: .; J gene: TRBJ2-3
CDR3 DNA: TGCGCCAGCAGCCAAGTTTCGCCGAGACTAGCGGGCGCTACCTACGAGCAGTACTTC; CDR3 protein: CASSQVSPRLAGATYEQYF; clone size: once; V gene: TRBV4-1; D gene: TRBD2; J gene: TRBJ2-7
CDR3 DNA: TGCGCCAGCAGCCAAGGAGGCGGGACAGGGGGCGCTTATGGCTACACCTTC; CDR3 protein: CASSQGGGTGGAYGYTF; clone size: few; V gene: TRBV4-1; D gene: TRBD1; J gene: TRBJ1-2
CDR3 DNA: TGTGCCACCAGCAGGGGGGACAGGGTTAATCAGCCCCAGCATTTT; CDR3 protein: CATSRGDRVNQPQHF; clone size: .; V gene: TRBV15; D gene: TRBD1; J gene: TRBJ1-5
CDR3 DNA: TGTGCCAGCAGCCTGTCTAGCGGGAGCGATGAGCAGTTCTTC; CDR3 protein: CASSLSSGSDEQFF; clone size: few; V gene: TRBV27; D gene: TRBD2; J gene: TRBJ2-1
CDR3 DNA: TGTGCCTGGGGAACAGGGCTGAACACTGAAGCTTTCTTT; CDR3 protein: CAWGTGLNTEAFF; clone size: .; V gene: TRBV30; D gene: .; J gene: TRBJ1-1
CDR3 DNA: TGTGCCAGTAGTCCACCGGGACAGGGATTATATGGCTACACCTTC; CDR3 protein: CASSPPGQGLYGYTF; clone size: .; V gene: TRBV19; D gene: TRBD1; J gene: TRBJ1-2
CDR3 DNA: TGTGCCAGCAGCTTAGCCCGACAGGGTAGCTCCTACAATGAGCAGTTCTTC; CDR3 protein: CASSLARQGSSYNEQFF; clone size: .; V gene: TRBV7-2; D gene: TRBD1; J gene: TRBJ2-1
CDR3 DNA: TGTGCCAGCAGCTATATGGGGGGGGGAACTGAAGCTTTCTTT; CDR3 protein: CASSYMGGGTEAFF; clone size: .; V gene: TRBV6-5; D gene: .; J gene: TRBJ1-1
CDR3 DNA: TGTGCCAGCAGTTTGAGTCCCTCCTACGAGCAGTACTTC; CDR3 protein: CASSLSPSYEQYF; clone size: .; V gene: TRBV27; D gene: .; J gene: TRBJ2-7
CDR3 DNA: TGTGCCAGCAGCCAAGATTTGACGCGGGGCGGCACAGATACGCAGTATTTT; CDR3 protein: CASSQDLTRGGTDTQYF; clone size: .; V gene: TRBV4-2; D gene: .; J gene: TRBJ2-3
CDR3 DNA: TGTGCCAGCAGGTCGGAGGGAGTTACCTACGAGCAGTACTTC; CDR3 protein: CASRSEGVTYEQYF; clone size: .; V gene: TRBV6-5; D gene: .; J gene: TRBJ2-7
CDR3 DNA: TGTGCCAGCAGCTTAGGGCCAGTCCAGCGGGGTTTCGATGAGCAGTTCTTC; CDR3 protein: CASSLGPVQRGFDEQFF; clone size: .; V gene: TRBV7-2; D gene: TRBD2; J gene: TRBJ2-1
CDR3 DNA: TGCGCCAGCAGCCAAGATTCGGCGCGGGGGGGCGACCGGCTCGGGCAGTTCTTC; CDR3 protein: CASSQDSARGGDRLGQFF; clone size: .; V gene: TRBV4-3; D gene: TRBD2; J gene: TRBJ2-1
CDR3 DNA: TGTGCCCGCTCGGACGGATTAGCGGGGGAACAAGAGACCCAGTACTTC; CDR3 protein: CARSDGLAGEQETQYF; clone size: once; V gene: TRBV30; D gene: TRBD2; J gene: TRBJ2-5
CDR3 DNA: TGTGCCAGCAGCAAAGGCGATGGGGCGTACGAGCAGTACTTC; CDR3 protein: CASSKGDGAYEQYF; clone size: .; V gene: TRBV21-1; D gene: .; J gene: TRBJ2-7
CDR3 DNA: TGTGCCAGCAGTTACTACGGTTTTAATTCACCCCTCCACTTT; CDR3 protein: CASSYYGFNSPLHF; clone size: few; V gene: TRBV27; D gene: .; J gene: TRBJ1-6
CDR3 DNA: TGTGCCAGCAGCGTACAGGGGTCCTACAATGAGCAGTTCTTC; CDR3 protein: CASSVQGSYNEQFF; clone size: once; V gene: TRBV5-4; D gene: TRBD1; J gene: TRBJ2-1
CDR3 DNA: TGTGCCAGTAGTATCCCGACAGGGGGCGCGAATCAGCCCCAGCATTTT; CDR3 protein: CASSIPTGGANQPQHF; clone size: .; V gene: TRBV19; D gene: TRBD1; J gene: TRBJ1-5
CDR3 DNA: TGTGCCAGCAGCCAAGTCTTTGAGACCCAGTACTTC; CDR3 protein: CASSQVFETQYF; clone size: once; V gene: TRBV3-1/TRBV3-2; D gene: .; J gene: TRBJ2-5
CDR3 DNA: TGCAGCGTCGGACAGGGGGTTGGAAACACCATATATTTT; CDR3 protein: CSVGQGVGNTIYF; clone size: many; V gene: TRBV29-1; D gene: TRBD1; J gene: TRBJ1-3
CDR3 DNA: TGTGCCTGGAGAGAGGGCCTCGTGGGGCCCCAGCATTTT; CDR3 protein: CAWREGLVGPQHF; clone size: .; V gene: TRBV30; D gene: .; J gene: TRBJ1-5
CDR3 DNA: TGTGCCTGGAGAAACAGGGCTGGAAGCGGGGAGCTGTTTTTT; CDR3 protein: CAWRNRAGSGELFF; clone size: .; V gene: TRBV30; D gene: .; J gene: TRBJ2-2
CDR3 DNA: TGTGCCACCAGTGTGGGACAGGGGACGTCAGAGACCCAGTACTTC; CDR3 protein: CATSVGQGTSETQYF; clone size: .; V gene: TRBV24-1; D gene: TRBD1; J gene: TRBJ2-5
CDR3 DNA: TGTGCCAGCAGCGAGCCTAACTATGGCTACACCTTC; CDR3 protein: CASSEPNYGYTF; clone size: few; V gene: TRBV6-5; D gene: .; J gene: TRBJ1-2
CDR3 DNA: TGTGCCATCAGTGAGCCGGGCGGGAGGAACACCGGGGAGCTGTTTTTT; CDR3 protein: CAISEPGGRNTGELFF; clone size: few; V gene: TRBV10-3; D gene: TRBD2; J gene: TRBJ2-2
CDR3 DNA: TGCAGTGCTAGTCTGACAGGGGGAGAGGGGCCCCAGCATTTT; CDR3 protein: CSASLTGGEGPQHF; clone size: .; V gene: TRBV20-1; D gene: TRBD1; J gene: TRBJ1-5
CDR3 DNA: TGTGCCAGCAGTTTATCGGGGCGGACTAGCGGGCACAATGAGCAGTTCTTC; CDR3 protein: CASSLSGRTSGHNEQFF; clone size: .; V gene: TRBV27; D gene: TRBD2; J gene: TRBJ2-1
CDR3 DNA: TGTGCCAGCAGTCGGGGACAGGCAGGTCAGCCCCAGCATTTT; CDR3 protein: CASSRGQAGQPQHF; clone size: many; V gene: TRBV28; D gene: TRBD1; J gene: TRBJ1-5
CDR3 DNA: TGTGCCAGCAGCCCAACAGGGACGAGCTCCTATAATTCACCCCTCCACTTT; CDR3 protein: CASSPTGTSSYNSPLHF; clone size: .; V gene: TRBV5-6; D gene: .; J gene: TRBJ1-6
CDR3 DNA: TGTGCCAGCAGTGTTCAGGGGCCTGAAGCTTTCTTT; CDR3 protein: CASSVQGPEAFF; clone size: .; V gene: TRBV2; D gene: .; J gene: TRBJ1-1
CDR3 DNA: TGTGCCAGCAATCAGGGGCCCGATCAGCCCCAGCATTTT; CDR3 protein: CASNQGPDQPQHF; clone size: .; V gene: TRBV12-3/TRBV12-4; D gene: .; J gene: TRBJ1-5
CDR3 DNA: TGTGCCAGCAGTTTATTCTGGTCAGCCACGGGACTGGATGGCTACACCTTC; CDR3 protein: CASSLFWSATGLDGYTF; clone size: once; V gene: TRBV27; D gene: .; J gene: TRBJ1-2
CDR3 DNA: TGTGCCAGCAGTTACTCGCAGGGAATGGGGGAGCAGTACTTC; CDR3 protein: CASSYSQGMGEQYF; clone size: .; V gene: TRBV6-6; D gene: .; J gene: TRBJ2-7
CDR3 DNA: TGCGCCAGCAGCTTGTTAGGGACTAGAGACGGGGAGCTGTTTTTT; CDR3 protein: CASSLLGTRDGELFF; clone size: once; V gene: TRBV5-1; D gene: TRBD2; J gene: TRBJ2-2
CDR3 DNA: TGTGCCACCAGCAGTGGCGGGGGCTATGGCTACACCTTC; CDR3 protein: CATSSGGGYGYTF; clone size: .; V gene: TRBV15; D gene: .; J gene: TRBJ1-2
CDR3 DNA: TGTGCCAGCAGTGTCACAGGGTTGAACACTGAAGCTTTCTTT; CDR3 protein: CASSVTGLNTEAFF; clone size: .; V gene: TRBV27; D gene: .; J gene: TRBJ1-1